This passage covers 14 T cell receptor beta chains from one sample sequenced in a study of cytomegalovirus exposure and HLA in healthy donors (TCRdb year 2017). Library creation used the immunoSEQ multiplex PCR assay. The multiplex PCR relied on a mix of 60 forward primers for TCR Vbeta segments and 13 reverse primers for TCR Jbeta segments. In its TCRdb copy, this immuneACCESS table keeps in-frame sequences only and misses some clones. Where compared with another copy, unresolved V genes explain less than half of these, and the others have no known cause. A total of roughly 140,000 clones appear in this sample, more than 70% of them only once. Together, the top ten hold 1.5% to 2% of the sample. The specimen was PBMCs. The receptor set was obtained from a woman aged 40 to 50 in good health and CMV-seronegative.

The chain is built from TRBV5-1 and TRBJ1-1; D gene uncertain. The germline V and J ends were trimmed by 0 bases and 1 base, with 4 bases remaining between them. CDR1 SGHRS and CDR2 YFSETQ come from the germline V gene. The CDR3 loop spans 13 amino acids. CDR3 in amino acids: CASSLAWNTEAFF. The CDR3 nucleotides read TGCGCCAGCAGCTTGGCCTGGAACACTGAAGCTTTCTTT.

This clone was picked up a small number of times. The rearrangement uses TRBV9 and TRBJ1-3; possibly TRBD1 for D (5 bases). The germline V gene has CDR1 SGDLS and CDR2 YYNGEE. V gave up 9 bases and J gave up 2 bases, with 18 bases separating them. The CDR3 sequence is 15 residues long. CDR3 sequence reads: CATSVDSSTGNTIYF. The DNA of the CDR3 is TGTGCCACCTCAGTTGACAGTTCCACTGGAAACACCATATATTTT.

V usage is TRBV7-9 and J usage is TRBJ2-3; no clear D. CDR3 length: 13 residues. The V gene's germline CDR1 is SEHNR and CDR2 FQNEAQ (reference sequence). V was trimmed by 4 bases and J by 0 bases, leaving 5 bases between them. CDR3 bases: TGTGCCAGCAGCTCTTCTAGCACAGATACGCAGTATTTT. Protein product: CASSSSSTDTQYF.

The genes are TRBV18 and TRBJ2-7, with D perhaps matching TRBD1 (5 bases). CDR3 length equals 15 residues. Germline V lookup: CDR1 KGHSH, CDR2 LQKENI. Trimming stripped 3 bases from V and 2 bases from J, with 14 bases between. The CDR3, as DNA: TGTGCCAGCTCACCGGATATAGACAGCACCTACGAGCAGTACTTC. Its protein is CASSPDIDSTYEQYF.

The chain carries TRBV10-1 and TRBJ1-5, with unresolved D. Deletions cut 3 bases from V and 9 bases from J, with 12 bases between. Germline lookup yields CDR1 WNHNN and CDR2 SYGVQD (reference sequence). This CDR3 has 13 residues. The CDR3 sequence is CASSEWLAGPQHF. For the CDR3, the DNA is TGCGCCAGCAGTGAATGGTTGGCAGGGCCCCAGCATTTT.

V usage is TRBV27 and J usage is TRBJ2-2; 10 bases line up with TRBD1. Trimming at V came to 7 bases and at J to 2 bases, leaving 16 bases not matched to a gene. The CDR3 has 19 residues. The germline V gene encodes CDR1 MNHEY and CDR2 SMNVEV (reference sequence). CDR3 sequence reads: CASTKTWTGGTYNTGELFF. The CDR3, as DNA: TGTGCCAGCACCAAGACCTGGACAGGGGGGACTTACAACACCGGGGAGCTGTTTTTT.

This clone has only one observation. The V and J genes are TRBV21-1 and TRBJ2-3; TRBD2 is taken as the D call from the table, unchecked against the DNA. TRBV21-1 is given as a pseudogene. There are 19 residues in the CDR3. CDR3: CASSKGRSSGGYETDTQYF. Written as DNA, the CDR3 is TGTGCCAGCAGCAAAGGACGATCTAGCGGGGGTTATGAAACAGATACGCAGTATTTT.

This clone came up once. The V and J genes are TRBV7-9 and TRBJ2-1; a possible D gene is TRBD2 (6 bases). Germline CDR1 and CDR2: SEHNR and FQNEAQ (reference sequence). CDR3 length: 14 amino acids. V shed 2 bases and J shed 5 bases, with 10 bases lying between them. The CDR3 region has the DNA TGTGCCAGCAGCTTACTAGCGCCACACAATGAGCAGTTCTTC. As protein: CASSLLAPHNEQFF.

The chain carries TRBV10-3 and TRBJ2-3, with 11 positions matching TRBD2. The CDR3 has 15 amino acids. CDR1 and CDR2 (germline): ENHRY, SYGVKD. V lost 6 bases to trimming and J lost 2 bases; unmatched junction nucleotides: 4. CDR3 DNA: TGTGCCATCAGGACTAGCGGGATGGTCACAGATACGCAGTATTTT. Amino acids: CAIRTSGMVTDTQYF.

The chain combines TRBV28 with TRBJ2-3; TRBD1 agrees at 7 bases. CDR1 and CDR2 from the germline V gene are MDHEN and SYDVKM. J gave up 10 bases and V 7 bases, and 17 bases lay outside the gene matches. The CDR3 sequence is 15 residues long. DNA for the CDR3: TGTGCCAGCACCACAGGGGCCTTACTTGGGCATCCGCAGTATTTT. It specifies CASTTGALLGHPQYF.

The rearrangement links TRBV7-2 to TRBJ2-5, with D maybe TRBD1 (5 bases). Per the germline V gene, CDR1 is SGHTA and CDR2 is FQGNSA. V was pared by 2 bases and J by 5 bases, with 15 bases between. The CDR3 has 15 residues. The CDR3 region has the DNA TGTGCCAGCAGCTTATCTTTTGGGGCCGGGGAGACCCAGTACTTC. This translates into CASSLSFGAGETQYF.

In the case of this clone: This same CDR3 is encoded by further DNA sequences in the sample. The genes are TRBV7-8 and TRBJ2-1; 7 bases map to TRBD1. With V trimmed by 6 bases and J by 5 bases, 10 bases remained unmatched. Germline V CDR1 and CDR2: SGHVS, FQNEAQ. The CDR3 length is 15 residues. CDR3 DNA: TGTGCCAGCAGGCTGACAGGGCAAGGGAACAATGAGCAGTTCTTC. It is translated as CASRLTGQGNNEQFF.

The rearrangement joins TRBV5-1 to TRBJ2-7; TRBD1 agrees at 8 bases. Germline lookup yields CDR1 SGHRS and CDR2 YFSETQ. V shed 4 bases, J shed 2 bases, and the junction held 8 bases outside the gene matches. CDR3 length: 15 residues. The CDR3 bases are TGCGCCAGCAGCGTCGGACAGGGCGCTACCTACGAGCAGTACTTC. Translation gives CASSVGQGATYEQYF.

V and J are TRBV4-1 and TRBJ1-2; maybe TRBD1 (5 bases). This CDR3 is built from 16 residues. CDR1 MGHRA and CDR2 YSYEKL come from the germline V gene. Trimming took off 4 bases at V and 0 bases at J, with 15 bases between the two ends. The CDR3 protein is CASSPSSGGTNYGYTF. CDR3 sequence (DNA): TGCGCCAGCAGCCCATCAAGCGGGGGTACTAACTATGGCTACACCTTC.